What follows are 27 T cell receptor beta chains derived from one specimen sequenced in a study of control samples from healthy donors and cancer patients. Sequencing was performed with immunoSEQ multiplex PCR; in TCRdb, only in-frame clones are kept and a portion is missing. The profile shows about 99,000 clones, 75% to 90% of them singletons. The sample comprised PBMCs. The origin of the receptors is a man between 60 and 75 years old with lung cancer.

This clone was picked up one time. This chain joins TRBV19 and TRBJ2-3; a weak D match, TRBD1 (5 bases). The V end lost 0 bases, the J end lost 2 bases, and 12 bases lay between the germline ends. Germline loops: CDR1 LNHDA, CDR2 SQIVND (reference sequence). The CDR3 spans 16 residues. CDR3: CASSIERRANTDTQYF. The CDR3 DNA reads as TGTGCCAGTAGTATAGAACGCAGGGCGAACACAGATACGCAGTATTTT.

This chain joins TRBV9 and TRBJ1-6, with D perhaps TRBD1 (5 bases). Germline V gives CDR1 SGDLS, CDR2 YYNGEE. V lost 2 bases and J 5 bases, leaving 5 bases between the germline ends. CDR3 size: 13 residues. The CDR3 sequence: CASSVTDNSPLHF. CDR3 bases: TGTGCCAGCAGCGTGACAGATAATTCACCCCTCCACTTT.

J is TRBJ2-3 and V is TRBV29-1; maybe TRBD2 (5 bases). The CDR3 covers 14 residues. V was trimmed by 2 bases and J by 5 bases, leaving 14 bases between them. The V gene's germline CDR1 is SQVTM and CDR2 ANQGSEA. The CDR3 sequence is CSVEMAGWGDTQYF. CDR3 in DNA: TGCAGCGTTGAAATGGCGGGTTGGGGAGATACGCAGTATTTT.

The CDR3 region has the DNA TGTGCCAGCAGCCTACCGAGATCGCAAGGTGGGACAGATACGCAGTATTTT. This gives the protein CASSLPRSQGGTDTQYF. The chain carries TRBV3-1 (or the pseudogene TRBV3-2) and TRBJ2-3, with D unclear. The CDR3 loop spans 17 amino acids. The V and J ends lost 4 bases and 3 bases respectively, with 20 bases between them. Per the germline V gene, CDR1 is LGHDT and CDR2 is YNNKEL (reference sequence).

The chain uses TRBV3-1 (or the pseudogene TRBV3-2) and TRBJ2-7; D gene ambiguous. Trimming stripped 6 bases from V and 2 bases from J, with 5 bases between. This CDR3 spans 11 amino acids. Per germline, CDR1 LGHDT and CDR2 YNNKEL (reference sequence). This CDR3 reads CASSRTYEQYF. CDR3 sequence (DNA): TGTGCCAGCAGTCGGACCTACGAGCAGTACTTC.

J is TRBJ2-6 and V is TRBV29-1, with unresolved D. The CDR3 is 13 residues long. Trimming shortened V by 7 bases and J by 3 bases, and 10 bases separated the two germline ends. CDR1 is SQVTM, CDR2 ANQGSEA, per germline. CDR3 in DNA: TGCAGCGGCCGTGTGGGTGGGGCCAACGTCCTGACTTTC. It yields the protein CSGRVGGANVLTF.

Comment on this clone: The germline gene is not matched at one end of the junction; a read error may be the cause. V and J are TRBV6-5 and TRBJ1-5, with 10 nucleotides matching TRBD1. Germline CDR1 is MNHEY and CDR2 is SVGAGI. The CDR3 covers 14 residues. CDR3 nucleotides: TGTGCCAGCAGTAGGGACAGGGGCAAGCAGCCCCAGCATTTT. As protein: CASSRDRGKQPQHF.

V is TRBV7-3 and J is TRBJ1-3, with 7 bases aligning to TRBD1. This CDR3 spans 17 amino acids. Germline values: CDR1 SGHTA, CDR2 FQGTGA. Losses at the gene ends were 6 bases for V and 0 bases for J; bases not matched to a gene: 11. CDR3 sequence (DNA): TGTGCCAGCAGTCAAGGGGAGGGGGCCCGCTCTGGAAACACCATATATTTT. This translates into CASSQGEGARSGNTIYF. The full variable domain, completed using reference TRBV7-3 and TRBJ1-3, is GAGVSQTPSNKVTEKGKYVELRCDPISGHTALYWYRQSLGQGPEFLIYFQGTGAADDSGLPNDRFFAVRPEGSVSTLKIQRTERGDSAVYLCASSQGEGARSGNTIYFGEGSWLTVV.

The chain uses TRBV30 and TRBJ2-5; D might be TRBD1 (5 bases). The CDR3 extends over 13 amino acids. The V gene lost 2 bases and the J gene lost 2 bases, with 9 bases spanning the gap. Germline loops: CDR1 GTSNPN, CDR2 SVGIG (reference sequence). This chain's CDR3 is CAWSSGNQETQYF. CDR3 sequence (DNA): TGTGCCTGGAGTTCAGGGAATCAAGAGACCCAGTACTTC.

This sequence joins TRBV21-1 and TRBJ1-1. TRBV21-1 is an annotated pseudogene. This CDR3 comprises 13 residues. CDR3 in DNA: TGTGCCAGCAGCAAAGGGAGGAGGACTGAAGCTTTCTTT. Protein product: CASSKGRRTEAFF.

This chain joins TRBV10-2 and TRBJ2-6; D remains ambiguous. The length of the CDR3 is 13 residues. With 10 bases removed from V and 0 bases from J, the gap between germline ends came to 7 bases. Looked up from germline, CDR1 is WSHSY and CDR2 is SAAADI. The CDR3 region has the DNA TGCGCCACCATACCCTCTGGGGCCAACGTCCTGACTTTC. Amino acid sequence: CATIPSGANVLTF.

The chain is built from TRBV24-1 and TRBJ2-2; D is perhaps TRBD2 (7 bases). Germline V CDR1 and CDR2: KGHDR, SFDVKD. This CDR3 contains 16 residues. V lost 4 bases to trimming and J lost 7 bases, with 18 bases between them. DNA for the CDR3: TGTGCCACCAGTGACTCGGGGGGCAACAGCATCGGGGAGCTGTTTTTT. It specifies CATSDSGGNSIGELFF.

J is TRBJ1-2 and V is TRBV18, with 8 bases matching TRBD1. V trimming: 6 bases; J trimming: 5 bases; junction bases outside the gene matches: 11. The length of the CDR3 is 15 residues. CDR1 and CDR2 from the germline V gene are KGHSH and LQKENI. The CDR3 DNA reads as TGTGCCAGCTCGCCGTTCCAGGGGGCGGAATATGGCTACACCTTC. Translation: CASSPFQGAEYGYTF.

The gene calls are TRBV10-3 and TRBJ1-5, with D hard to call. Germline V CDR1 and CDR2: ENHRY, SYGVKD. The CDR3 covers 15 residues. The V and J ends lost 2 bases and 3 bases respectively, with 11 bases between them. The CDR3 sequence is CAISEGGKLNQPQHF. DNA of the CDR3: TGTGCCATCAGTGAGGGAGGGAAGCTCAATCAGCCCCAGCATTTT.

CDR3 amino acids: CASSYAPRGRGYTF. In DNA, the CDR3 is TGTGCCAGCAGTTACGCACCCCGGGGGCGAGGCTACACCTTC. The chain has TRBV6-5 and TRBJ1-2; TRBD1 might be the D (6 bases). The germline V gene encodes CDR1 MNHEY and CDR2 SVGAGI. The CDR3 runs to 14 residues. Deletions cut 2 bases from V and 8 bases from J, with 15 bases between.

The chain is built from TRBV30 and TRBJ1-6; D perhaps matches TRBD1 (6 bases). Germline loops: CDR1 GTSNPN, CDR2 SVGIG (reference sequence). The CDR3 sequence is 15 residues long. Trimming stripped 2 bases from V and 10 bases from J, with 18 bases between. CDR3 protein: CAWSRGGQSGSPLHF. In DNA form, the CDR3 reads TGTGCCTGGAGTAGAGGAGGACAGTCCGGGTCACCCCTCCACTTT.

J is TRBJ2-5 and V is TRBV24-1; D may correspond to TRBD1 or TRBD2 (5 bases each). Germline values: CDR1 KGHDR, CDR2 SFDVKD. The CDR3 consists of 13 residues. V dropped 2 bases and J dropped 4 bases, with 7 bases sitting between them. The CDR3 region is CATSDSGTETQYF. The CDR3 DNA reads as TGTGCCACCAGTGATTCCGGGACAGAGACCCAGTACTTC.

The chain joins TRBV6-1 to TRBJ1-2; D is undetermined. Trimming took off 1 base at V and 9 bases at J, with 27 bases between the two ends. Germline V lookup: CDR1 MNHNS, CDR2 SASEGT. The CDR3 sequence is 18 residues long. CDR3 sequence reads: CASSEGPARGSTPSSYTF. The CDR3, as DNA: TGTGCCAGCAGTGAAGGTCCCGCCCGAGGGTCGACTCCGAGTAGCTACACCTTC.

This rearrangement joins TRBV5-1 to TRBJ2-3; possibly TRBD2 for D (6 bases). Germline-derived CDR1 and CDR2 are SGHRS and YFSETQ. Trimming took off 0 bases at V and 3 bases at J, with 11 bases between the two ends. CDR3 length: 15 residues. The CDR3 coding sequence is TGCGCCAGCAGCTTGGGAGGGACTCAAACAGATACGCAGTATTTT. It encodes CASSLGGTQTDTQYF.

The V and J genes are TRBV5-1 and TRBJ2-3; 8 bases fit TRBD1. This CDR3 has 15 residues. Losses at the gene ends were 0 bases for V and 3 bases for J; bases not matched to a gene: 3. Per the germline V gene, CDR1 is SGHRS and CDR2 is YFSETQ. The CDR3 here is CASSLGTGKTDTQYF. CDR3 nucleotide sequence: TGCGCCAGCAGCTTGGGGACAGGGAAGACAGATACGCAGTATTTT.

The gene calls are TRBV9 and TRBJ1-1, with 7 positions matching TRBD1. Germline lookup yields CDR1 SGDLS and CDR2 YYNGEE. This CDR3 is built from 16 residues. V gave up 2 bases and J gave up 1 base; unmatched junction bases: 8. The CDR3 is CASSVNPTGANTEAFF. The CDR3 DNA reads as TGTGCCAGCAGCGTTAACCCAACAGGGGCGAACACTGAAGCTTTCTTT.

This clone was detected many times. The V and J genes are TRBV9 and TRBJ2-2, with 11 bases aligning to TRBD2. In germline, CDR1 is SGDLS, CDR2 YYNGEE. This CDR3 is 16 amino acids long. J was trimmed by 3 bases and V by 6 bases; bases with no gene match: 7. CDR3 region: CASKKTSGGYTGELFF. The CDR3 region has the DNA TGTGCCAGCAAGAAAACTAGCGGGGGATACACCGGGGAGCTGTTTTTT.

For the CDR3, the DNA is TGTGCCAGCTCACCCTCTACGCGCTGGGAGCAGTTCTTC. Protein sequence: CASSPSTRWEQFF. The chain uses TRBV18 and TRBJ2-1, with D uncertain. Germline CDR1 KGHSH, CDR2 LQKENI. This CDR3 is 13 amino acids long. V lost 3 bases and J 10 bases, leaving 13 bases between the germline ends. The complete variable domain, with remaining parts taken from reference TRBV18 and TRBJ2-1, reads NAGVMQNPRHLVRRRGQEARLRCSPMKGHSHVYWYRQLPEEGLKFMVYLQKENIIDESGMPKERFSAEFPKEGPSILRIQQVVRGDSAAYFCASSPSTRWEQFFGPGTRLTVL.

This clone has a single count. The chain joins TRBV7-3 to TRBJ2-5; 9 bases agree with TRBD2. The CDR3 runs to 16 residues. Germline-derived CDR1 and CDR2 are SGHTA and FQGTGA. V lost 4 bases, J lost 4 bases, and 10 bases stayed unmatched. CDR3 DNA sequence: TGTGCCAGCAGCTCCGGGACTAGCTCGTTGGGAGAGACCCAGTACTTC. Translation gives CASSSGTSSLGETQYF. Variable domain in full (rest from reference TRBV7-3 and TRBJ2-5): GAGVSQTPSNKVTEKGKYVELRCDPISGHTALYWYRQSLGQGPEFLIYFQGTGAADDSGLPNDRFFAVRPEGSVSTLKIQRTERGDSAVYLCASSSGTSSLGETQYFGPGTRLLVL.

The V gene is TRBV6-5, the J gene TRBJ2-3; tentative D call: TRBD2 (5 bases). This CDR3 has 15 residues. Germline V lookup: CDR1 MNHEY, CDR2 SVGAGI. Deletions cut 6 bases from V and 0 bases from J, with 13 bases between. DNA of the CDR3: TGTGCCAGCAGCCCGGACTCGCTTAGCACAGATACGCAGTATTTT. Its translation: CASSPDSLSTDTQYF.

This chain joins TRBV11-3 and TRBJ1-1; D remains ambiguous. Deletions cut 3 bases from V and 2 bases from J, with 7 bases between. This CDR3 is built from 13 residues. The germline V gene has CDR1 SGHNT and CDR2 YENEEA. The chain's CDR3 is CASSLFQNTEAFF. Written as DNA, the CDR3 is TGTGCCAGCAGCTTGTTCCAAAACACTGAAGCTTTCTTT. Using reference TRBV11-3 and TRBJ1-1 for the parts outside the CDR3, the full variable domain is EAGVVQSPRYKIIEKKQPVAFWCNPISGHNTLYWYLQNLGQGPELLIRYENEEAVDDSQLPKDRFSAERLKGVDSTLKIQPAELGDSAVYLCASSLFQNTEAFFGQGTRLTVV.

This chain connects TRBV6-4 to TRBJ1-6; D remains unclear. CDR3 length equals 14 residues. V was clipped by 4 bases and J by 9 bases, with 13 bases between them. Germline V lookup: CDR1 MRHNA, CDR2 SNTAGT. The CDR3 DNA sequence: TGTGCCAGCAGTGCCGATGCGGGGAGTTCACCCCTCCACTTT. As protein: CASSADAGSSPLHF.